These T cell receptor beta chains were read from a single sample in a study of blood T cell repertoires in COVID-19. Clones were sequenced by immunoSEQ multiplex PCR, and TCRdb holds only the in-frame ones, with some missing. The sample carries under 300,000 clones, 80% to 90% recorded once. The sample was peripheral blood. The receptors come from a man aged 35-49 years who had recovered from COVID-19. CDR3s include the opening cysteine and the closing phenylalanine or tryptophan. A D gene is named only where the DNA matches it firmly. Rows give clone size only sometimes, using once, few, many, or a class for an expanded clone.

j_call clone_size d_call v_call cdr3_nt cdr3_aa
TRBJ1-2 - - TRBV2 TGTGCCAGCAGTTTTACTAAAAGCGACTATGGCTACACCTTC CASSFTKSDYGYTF
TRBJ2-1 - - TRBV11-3 TGTGCCAGCAGCTTAGGCGGGGGCCCTTACAATGAGCAGTTCTTC CASSLGGGPYNEQFF
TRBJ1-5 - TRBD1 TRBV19 TGTGCCAGTAGTACCCGGACAGGGGGCATCGTTCAGCCCCAGCATTTT CASSTRTGGIVQPQHF
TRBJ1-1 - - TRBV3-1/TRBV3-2 TGTGCCAGCACCCCAAGTATAGTGTCTGATGAAGCTTTCTTT CASTPSIVSDEAFF
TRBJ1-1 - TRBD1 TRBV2 TGTGCCAGCAGTCGACAGGGGGCGCAGACTGAAGCTTTCTTT CASSRQGAQTEAFF
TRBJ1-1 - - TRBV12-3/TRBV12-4 TGTGCCAGCAGTCCCCCTGCAGGGATTGCTTTCTTT CASSPPAGIAFF
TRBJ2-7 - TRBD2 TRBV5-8 TGTGCCAGCAGCCCGGGACTAGCGGGGGGTGCCGTCTACGAGCAGTACTTC CASSPGLAGGAVYEQYF
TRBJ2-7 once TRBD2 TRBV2 TGTGCCAGCAGCCCAGGGACTAGCTTAGACGAGCAGTACTTC CASSPGTSLDEQYF
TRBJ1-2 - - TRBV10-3 TGTGCCATCAGTGACCAGGGGTTAGAGTATGACTACACCTTC CAISDQGLEYDYTF
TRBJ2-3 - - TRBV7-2 TGTGCCAGCAGCTGGAAGCAGGGCACAGATACGCAGTATTTT CASSWKQGTDTQYF